The 7 T cell receptor beta chains presented below share a single source sample, sequenced in a study of control samples from healthy donors and cancer patients. This table comes from immunoSEQ multiplex PCR, and its TCRdb copy is limited to in-frame clones, with some not included. The profile shows 20,000 to 25,000 clones, 83% of them singletons. The sequenced sample consisted of PBMCs. All receptors derive from a man aged 55 to 70 with head and neck cancer.

This clone was seen just once. This chain uses TRBV9 with TRBJ2-1; D is unclear. The germline CDR1 and CDR2 sequences are SGDLS and YYNGEE. Trimming stripped 3 bases from V and 5 bases from J, with 12 bases between. The CDR3 is 14 residues long. The CDR3 loop reads CASSGGAPHNEQFF. CDR3 DNA sequence: TGTGCCAGCAGCGGTGGCGCTCCACACAATGAGCAGTTCTTC.

The V and J genes are TRBV21-1 and TRBJ2-7; the D call of TRBD2 is as the table states it, not checked on the DNA. TRBV21-1 is noted as a pseudogene. This CDR3 comprises 14 residues. The CDR3: CASPPPSGYYEQYF. The CDR3 bases are TGTGCCAGCCCCCCCCCTAGCGGGTACTACGAGCAGTACTTC.

J is TRBJ2-7 and V is TRBV6-5; D is tentatively TRBD1 or TRBD2 (5 bases each). The CDR3 covers 15 residues. CDR1 MNHEY and CDR2 SVGAGI come from the germline V gene. V was shortened by 6 bases and J by 0 bases, with 15 bases between the two germline ends. CDR3 nucleotide sequence: TGTGCCAGCAGGTCCGGGACCGAGAGCTCCTACGAGCAGTACTTC. Translating it yields CASRSGTESSYEQYF.

The chain joins TRBV9 to TRBJ1-1, with D tentatively TRBD1 (5 bases). Germline CDR1 SGDLS, CDR2 YYNGEE. This CDR3 comprises 15 residues. V dropped 2 bases and J dropped 4 bases, with 15 bases sitting between them. The CDR3 loop reads CASSVGGNRITEAFF. In DNA, the CDR3 is TGTGCCAGCAGCGTCGGGGGTAATCGAATCACTGAAGCTTTCTTT.

J is TRBJ2-7 and V is TRBV6-5, with 7 bases lining up with TRBD1. Trimming removed 6 bases from V and 0 bases from J; junction bases left unmatched: 5. The CDR3 is 14 amino acids. Germline-derived CDR1 and CDR2 are MNHEY and SVGAGI. The CDR3 region has the DNA TGTGCCAGCAGCCTACAGGGGCCCTCCTACGAGCAGTACTTC. Residues: CASSLQGPSYEQYF.

As DNA, the CDR3 is TGTGCCAGCAGTACCTCGCCAGGGGACTATGGCTACACCTTC. Protein sequence: CASSTSPGDYGYTF. This chain connects TRBV6-5 to TRBJ1-2, with D tentatively TRBD1 (6 bases). CDR3 length: 14 residues. Per the germline V gene, CDR1 is MNHEY and CDR2 is SVGAGI. V was cut by 5 bases and J by 3 bases, with 13 bases left in between.

V and J are TRBV11-3 and TRBJ2-3; TRBD2 might be the D (6 bases). CDR3 length: 16 residues. Germline V gene sequence: CDR1 SGHNT, CDR2 YENEEA. Trimming removed 2 bases from V and 3 bases from J, with 15 bases in between. CDR3 sequence (DNA): TGTGCCAGCAGCTTAAATCAGGGAGGAAGAACAGATACGCAGTATTTT. As protein: CASSLNQGGRTDTQYF.